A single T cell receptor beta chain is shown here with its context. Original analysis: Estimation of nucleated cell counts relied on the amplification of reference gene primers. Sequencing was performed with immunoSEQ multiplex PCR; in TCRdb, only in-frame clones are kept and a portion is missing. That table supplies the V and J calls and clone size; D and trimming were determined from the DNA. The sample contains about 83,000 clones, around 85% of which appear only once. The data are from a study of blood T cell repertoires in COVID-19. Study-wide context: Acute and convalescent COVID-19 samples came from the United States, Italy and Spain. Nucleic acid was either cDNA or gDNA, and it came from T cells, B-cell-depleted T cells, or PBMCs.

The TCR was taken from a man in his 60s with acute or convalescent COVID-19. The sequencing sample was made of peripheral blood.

CDR3 region: CAWSVGSGSQETQYF. For the CDR3, the DNA is TGTGCCTGGAGTGTAGGTAGCGGTAGCCAAGAGACCCAGTACTTC. The gene calls are TRBV30 and TRBJ2-5; maybe TRBD2 (6 bases). The germline CDR1 and CDR2 sequences are GTSNPN and SVGIG (reference sequence). Trimming removed 0 bases from V and 1 base from J, with 12 bases in between. The CDR3 has 15 amino acids.